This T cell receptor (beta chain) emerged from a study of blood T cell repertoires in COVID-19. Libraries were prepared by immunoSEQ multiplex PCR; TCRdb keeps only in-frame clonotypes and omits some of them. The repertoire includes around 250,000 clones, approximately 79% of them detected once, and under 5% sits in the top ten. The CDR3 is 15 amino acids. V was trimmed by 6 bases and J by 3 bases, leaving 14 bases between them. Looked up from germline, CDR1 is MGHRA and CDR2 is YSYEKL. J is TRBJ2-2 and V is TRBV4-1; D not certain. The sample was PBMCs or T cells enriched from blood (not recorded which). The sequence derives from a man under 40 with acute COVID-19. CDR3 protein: CASRDTGPDTGELFF. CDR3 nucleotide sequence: TGCGCCAGCAGGGATACTGGGCCCGACACCGGGGAGCTGTTTTTT.